This TCR beta chain comes out of a study of CD8+ T cells in alopecia areata. Findings of the study overall: Although TCR sharing was seen in mice, sharing across patients was less clear, possibly for HLA-related reasons.

Germline loops: CDR1 SQVTM, CDR2 ANQGSEA. J lost 3 bases, V lost 4 bases, and 9 bases had no gene match. The CDR3 consists of 14 residues. Treatment denoted: oral pan-JAK inhibitor, 5-10 mg twice daily. Reverse transcription of extracted RNA yielded cDNA, which provided the sequencing template. Here immunoSEQ multiplex PCR was the method, and the copy in TCRdb shows in-frame clones only, minus some. This table holds about 170,000 clones, about 54% found once. This clone was seen more than once but under ten times. What it recognizes is unknown. Other nucleotide sequences in the sample specify the same CDR3.

The material sequenced was CD4+ T cells sorted from blood, taken at approximately week 56, from a patient treated with tofacitinib. The chain links TRBV29-1 to TRBJ2-7, with 7 bases identical to TRBD1. The clonotype comes from a human donor with alopecia areata. The CDR3 loop reads CSVASQGQSYEQYF. DNA of the CDR3: TGCAGCGTTGCATCCCAGGGACAGAGCTACGAGCAGTACTTC.